The present T cell receptor beta chain was sequenced within a study of long-term antiretroviral therapy in people with HIV (dated by TCRdb to 2022 to 2024). As for the study more broadly: The earliest samples were collected roughly a decade before the 2015 WHO recommendation for immediate ART, at a time when ART was usually postponed until CD4 counts fell. A retrospective serial study tested whether ART initiation and durable HIV suppression were associated with changes in peripheral blood TRB repertoire composition and diversity. From 30 adults with confirmed HIV infection, the cohort provided around 180 cryopreserved PBMC samples, gathered serially across a mean of around 6 years (range 1-12). Of the roughly 30 participants with HIV, some 12 were female. No cross-contamination during QIAcube processing was shown when test extractions of a monoclonal T-cell line were performed alongside about 30 polyclonal samples. General findings and caveats noted by the study authors: Inferences about post-ART repertoire changes are limited because no data were available on ART adherence, viral resistance or therapy changes. Because PBMC availability was limited, only the TCR beta chain was sequenced, with no alpha chain pairing. Starting ART was linked to a significant rise in TRB diversity, yet even with long-term ART the diversity remained significantly lower than in transplant donor controls. CDR3 length ranges in HIV repertoires were narrower than in controls, and network structure suggested an antigen-experienced repertoire with only a slight naive shift after ART. Unsorted PBMC were profiled instead of sorted CD4+ and CD8+ T cells because pre-ART samples had limited cell numbers. Expanded TRB clones identified before ART initiation dominated the repertoire across all time points, though the dominance fluctuated and decreased in many PLHIV after ART. Samples dated from the mid-2000s to the late 2010s, and the ART regimens used may be less effective than current ones.

Reading the germline V gene gives CDR1 SGHDN and CDR2 FVKESK. Deletion took 0 bases off V and 5 bases off J, with a span of 5 bases between the germline ends. The CDR3 covers 13 residues, taking in both the cysteine and the phenylalanine. Only the CDR3 region is kept as DNA, spanning 39 bases read in frame from base 1. Details on this clone: Which antigen it targets is not known. It has no much larger one-base neighbor in the sample; base qualities were not kept.

The immunoSEQ hsTCRB v3.0 assay was used at survey level resolution to sequence the TRB variable region. A depth of 40,000-50,000 T-cell genomes per sample was targeted for TRB sequencing. Pooled TRB libraries were sequenced on an Illumina MiSeq with a v3 150-cycle kit. The original methods were these. Repertoire analysis ran in R within a reproducible Nextflow workflow covering QC, data transformation and analysis. LymphoSeq2, an R package for AIRR-Seq data exploration, was used to implement custom analyses. After excluding a few samples that yielded fewer than 5000 total TRB sequences, under 200 HIV repertoires remained for analysis. Among the 180 or so HIV repertoires that were kept, around 60 were collected before ART initiation and more than 120 were collected after ART initiation. Repertoires were downsampled to 5000 TRB nucleotide sequences, with summary statistics averaged over 100 downsampling iterations. TRB sequences were retained for analysis only if CDR3 regions of at least seven amino acids were present. Diversity was assessed using a clonality score derived from Shannon entropy and using the Gini coefficient. In the repertoire networks, any two of the top 5000 CDR3 amino acid sequences were connected whenever the two sequences differed by an edit distance of one. GLIPH2 predicted antigen specificity groups and MHC restriction for TRB CDR3 amino acid sequences. CDR3 amino acid sequences were matched against VDJdb and McPAS-TCR to flag known CMV, EBV, HIV or tissue antigen associations. Pre-ART, post-ART and control groups were compared with Wilcoxon signed-rank tests and Holm-Bonferroni correction. Entries here come from immuneACCESS through TCRdb and include only in-frame sequences with V and J called. Some clones fail to appear in such tables; in the studies checked, an unresolved V gene covers under half of the shortfall, and the cause of the remainder is unknown. That table supplies the V and J calls and clone size; D and trimming were determined from the DNA. The sample table contains tens of thousands of clones; only one count was recorded for roughly 91% of them. Of the sample, 3.5% falls within the top ten clones.

To be included, a participant needed at least one PBMC sample from before ART initiation plus at least two post-ART samples. Treatment was received in the United States of America by all participants with HIV. Before DNA extraction, cryopreserved samples of roughly 0.9-11 million PBMC were thawed and then washed. At the time of the earliest PBMC sample, participants with HIV were aged between roughly 20 and 54 years. Each participant contributed PBMC samples from 1-4 timepoints before ART initiation and 2-8 timepoints after ART initiation, with a median of 7 samples. Serial HIV viral load, CD4+ T-cell count, ART history and demographic data were obtained for every participant. Using a Qiagen kit on a QIAcube, genomic DNA was extracted from unsorted PBMC, with samples processed in batches of 12.

Material: unsorted PBMCs, obtained 2.3 years after starting antiretroviral therapy. This clonotype was obtained from a man in his sixties with HIV. The chain links TRBV14 with TRBJ1-5, with an unclear D gene assignment. Here the CDR3 is given as CASSQDLDQPQHF. The nucleotides are TGTGCCAGCAGCCAAGATCTTGATCAGCCCCAGCATTTT.